The present T cell receptor (beta chain) was sequenced within a study of shared clonotypes between healthy human individuals (dated by TCRdb to 2018 to 2020). Notes on the research overall: A few men and two women, aged 18 to 49 years, made up the cohort. For each donor, CD4 naive and CD4 memory were each run on three plates, CD8 naive on two plates, and CD8 memory on one plate. Blood TCR repertoires of five healthy adults were deeply sequenced to estimate repertoire size and the extent of clonotype sharing between individuals. To increase sequencing depth and limit assay-specific biases, different laboratories used diverse techniques to prepare libraries and sequence TCR repertoires. Each donor's leukapheresis produced roughly between roughly 0.85 and 10 billion PBMCs.

CDR1 and CDR2 (SGHTA, FQGNSA) derive from the germline V gene. The trim is 5 bases for V and 8 bases for J, with a gap of 18 bases between the germline ends. The CDR3 holds 14 amino acids from the cysteine to the phenylalanine. Just CDR3 DNA is preserved here, 42 bases in frame from base 1. To note about this clone: No cognate antigen has been identified for it. Being one base from a much bigger clone, this may be a read error.

The research as a whole found: Incomplete sequencing was indicated by rarefaction of sorted-subset datasets, despite the large sequencing depth. Because the study included only a small number of donors, the genetic and exposure-history diversity represented was limited. Compared with non-shared clonotypes, clonotypes shared by all four sorted-subset donors had higher generation probabilities. Across a handful of donors, around 5% of naive CD4, roughly 3.5% of naive CD8, 2.3% of memory CD4, and 0.4% of memory CD8 clonotypes were shared. Naive subsets generally had larger estimated clonotype richness than memory subsets did. Pairwise subsampling led to the expectation that sequencing depth would affect the degree of clonotype sharing among donors. Only blood was sampled, and tissue TCR repertoires likely differ from those in blood.

Using the deep immunoSEQ assay, TCR CDR3 regions were amplified from genomic DNA by multiplex PCR. Genomic DNA extracted from each cell subset was distributed evenly over all wells of several immunoSEQ 96-well plates, and each plate served as one replicate. Each replicate PCR for sorted subsets received about 180 ng genomic DNA, equal to about 30,000 T cell genomes. Purified libraries were quantified with a Qubit 3.0 fluorometer, sized on a Bioanalyzer 2100, and re-quantified with the KAPA Library Quantification kit. A separate single-read 150-cycle Illumina NextSeq 550 flow cell was used to sequence each immunoSEQ 96-well plate. In the authors' own workflow: Because the immunoSEQ output included only junctional sequences and no quality scores, the filtering could not be the same as the filtering used for full-length reads. To assign V/J genes and CDR3, sequences were annotated against IMGT germline references using PyIR, a Python wrapper for IgBLAST v1.9. Reads were filtered out if the reads had weak V/J assignments (E-value above 1e-6), no CDR3, stop codons, out-of-frame junctions, or ambiguous translated residues. V3J clonotypes were defined as sequences sharing the same inferred V gene, J gene, and CDR3 amino acid sequence. Percentage overlap between repertoires was calculated by dividing the number of shared unique clonotypes by the size of the smaller repertoire. RTK rarefaction, the Chao1 estimator, and Recon v2.1 estimates of unobserved clonotypes were used to assess repertoire richness. Generation probabilities for all TCRbeta clonotypes obtained by the gDNA method from a handful of donors were computed using OLGA. In TCRdb, the immuneACCESS table is reduced to in-frame sequences with V and J assigned. These tables do not hold every clone; where another copy was compared, an unresolved V gene accounts for under half, and the others remain unexplained. V and J calls and clone size are given by that table; D and trimming were obtained from the DNA. This sample comprises millions of clones, approximately 95% of them detected only once. The top ten hold roughly 0.13% of the sample.

Healthy HIV-negative adults with no recently reported acute infections or vaccinations were included as donors. All donors were Caucasian adults living in Nashville, Tennessee, USA. CD4+ T cells were enriched by magnetic negative selection; naive cells were then positively selected on CD45RA, and the negative fraction formed the memory subset. Blood was collected by leukapheresis, and PBMCs were isolated by Ficoll-Histopaque density gradient centrifugation and then cryopreserved in liquid nitrogen vapor phase. Purity and quantity of every magnetically sorted T cell population were checked by analytical flow cytometry. Genomic DNA was isolated from every sorted fraction and measured by UV absorbance on a Nanodrop 2000c.

The sequenced sample was naive CD4+ T cells sorted from blood. The sample's cell subset or site label, decoded: CD45RA+ positively selected. The chain is assembled from TRBV7-2 and TRBJ1-2; the D segment could be TRBD1, given 5 matching bases. The receptor comes from a young man in good health. The CDR3 amino acid sequence is: CASSIGWGNRGYTF. The base sequence is TGTGCCAGCAGCATAGGTTGGGGGAACAGAGGCTACACCTTC.